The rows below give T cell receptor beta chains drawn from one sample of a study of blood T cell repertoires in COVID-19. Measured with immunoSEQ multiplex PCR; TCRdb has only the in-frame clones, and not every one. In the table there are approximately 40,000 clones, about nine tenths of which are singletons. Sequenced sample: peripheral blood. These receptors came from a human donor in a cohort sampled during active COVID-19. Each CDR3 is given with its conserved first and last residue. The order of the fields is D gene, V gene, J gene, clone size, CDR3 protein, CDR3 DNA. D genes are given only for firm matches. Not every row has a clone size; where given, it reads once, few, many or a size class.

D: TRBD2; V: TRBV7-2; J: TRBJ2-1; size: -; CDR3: CASSPGATSGIKQFF; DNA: TGTGCCAGCAGCCCAGGGGCGACTAGCGGGATTAAGCAGTTCTTC
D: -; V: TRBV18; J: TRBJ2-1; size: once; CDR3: CATSLGGGWNEQFF; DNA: TGTGCCACCTCCCTGGGGGGAGGTTGGAATGAGCAGTTCTTC
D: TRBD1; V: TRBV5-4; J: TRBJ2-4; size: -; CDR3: CASSFDRGAKNIQYF; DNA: TGTGCCAGCAGCTTCGACAGGGGTGCCAAAAACATTCAGTACTTC
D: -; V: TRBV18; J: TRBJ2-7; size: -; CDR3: CASSPLQESEQYF; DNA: TGTGCCAGCTCACCCTTACAGGAGTCCGAGCAGTACTTC
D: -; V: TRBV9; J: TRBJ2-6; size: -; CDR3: CASSVSGYGANVLTF; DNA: TGTGCCAGCAGCGTATCAGGGTATGGGGCCAACGTCCTGACTTTC
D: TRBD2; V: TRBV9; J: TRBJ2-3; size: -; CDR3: CASSVASGSVRSTDTQYF; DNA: TGTGCCAGCAGCGTAGCTAGCGGGAGTGTCAGAAGCACAGATACGCAGTATTTT
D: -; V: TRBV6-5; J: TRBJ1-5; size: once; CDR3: CASRKPGGLQPQHF; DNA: TGTGCCAGCAGAAAACCGGGAGGCCTGCAGCCCCAGCATTTT
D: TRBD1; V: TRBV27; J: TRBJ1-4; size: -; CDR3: CASSLFGTGGQKKLFF; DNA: TGTGCCAGCAGTTTATTCGGGACAGGGGGCCAGAAAAAACTGTTTTTT
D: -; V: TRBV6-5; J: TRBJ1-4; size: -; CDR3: CASRSGGTLGEKLFF; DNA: TGTGCCAGCAGGTCTGGGGGGACGTTGGGTGAAAAACTGTTTTTT
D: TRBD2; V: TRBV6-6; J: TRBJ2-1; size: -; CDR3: CASSLREGRSDEQFF; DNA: TGTGCCAGCAGTCTACGGGAGGGCCGGTCGGATGAGCAGTTCTTC
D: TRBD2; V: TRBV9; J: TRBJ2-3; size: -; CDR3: CASSPRTSGRDTQYF; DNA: TGTGCCAGCAGCCCCCGGACTAGCGGGAGGGATACGCAGTATTTT
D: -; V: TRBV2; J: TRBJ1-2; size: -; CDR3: CASRATGEKSYTF; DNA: TGTGCCAGCAGAGCAACCGGAGAGAAGAGCTACACCTTC
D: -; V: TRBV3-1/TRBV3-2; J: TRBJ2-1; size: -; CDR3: CASSLAGAGGKNEQFF; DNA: TGTGCCAGCAGCCTCGCCGGTGCCGGGGGAAAGAATGAGCAGTTCTTC
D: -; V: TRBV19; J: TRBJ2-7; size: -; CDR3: CASSIGLSYEQYF; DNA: TGTGCCAGTAGTATTGGACTTTCCTACGAGCAGTACTTC
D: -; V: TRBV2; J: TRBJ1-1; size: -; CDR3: CASNEYRNTEAFF; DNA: TGTGCCAGCAACGAGTACCGGAACACTGAAGCTTTCTTT
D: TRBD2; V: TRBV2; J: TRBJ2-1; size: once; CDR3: CASSGRTSGRTASPYNEQFF; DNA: TGTGCCAGCTCGGGTCGAACTAGCGGGAGGACCGCCTCCCCCTACAATGAGCAGTTCTTC
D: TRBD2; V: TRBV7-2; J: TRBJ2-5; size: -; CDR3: CASSPGLAGGPWETQYF; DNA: TGTGCCAGCAGCCCCGGACTAGCGGGAGGGCCTTGGGAGACCCAGTACTTC
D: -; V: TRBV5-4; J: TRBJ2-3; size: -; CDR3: CASSNGVGGGDTQYF; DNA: TGTGCCAGCAGCAATGGTGTAGGCGGTGGGGATACGCAGTATTTT
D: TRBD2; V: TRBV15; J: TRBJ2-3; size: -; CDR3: CATSRGAGVYTDTQYF; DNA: TGTGCCACCAGCAGGGGCGCGGGAGTCTACACAGATACGCAGTATTTT
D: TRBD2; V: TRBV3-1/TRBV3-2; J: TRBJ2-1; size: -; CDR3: CASSPLTSGRLNEQFF; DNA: TGTGCCAGCAGCCCGTTGACTAGCGGGAGGCTAAATGAGCAGTTCTTC
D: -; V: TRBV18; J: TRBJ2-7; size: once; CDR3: CASSPESSYEQYF; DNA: TGTGCCAGCTCACCAGAGAGCTCCTACGAGCAGTACTTC
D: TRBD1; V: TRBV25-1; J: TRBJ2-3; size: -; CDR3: CASRRRQGFPDTQYF; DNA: TGTGCCAGCAGGAGGAGACAGGGTTTCCCAGATACGCAGTATTTT
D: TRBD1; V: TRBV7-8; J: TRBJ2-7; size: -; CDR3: CASSPSTRTGGWEQYF; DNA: TGTGCCAGCAGCCCTTCGACTCGGACAGGAGGATGGGAGCAGTACTTC
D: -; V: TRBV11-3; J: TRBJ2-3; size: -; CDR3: CASSLGQGRDTQYF; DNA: TGTGCCAGCAGCTTGGGGCAGGGGAGAGATACGCAGTATTTT
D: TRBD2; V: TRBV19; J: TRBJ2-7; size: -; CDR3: CASSTQAGGAYEQYF; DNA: TGTGCCAGTAGTACCCAAGCGGGAGGTGCCTACGAGCAGTACTTC
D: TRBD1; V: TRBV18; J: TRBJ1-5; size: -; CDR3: CASLPGQGSLAQHF; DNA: TGTGCCAGCTTACCGGGACAGGGGAGTTTAGCCCAGCATTTT